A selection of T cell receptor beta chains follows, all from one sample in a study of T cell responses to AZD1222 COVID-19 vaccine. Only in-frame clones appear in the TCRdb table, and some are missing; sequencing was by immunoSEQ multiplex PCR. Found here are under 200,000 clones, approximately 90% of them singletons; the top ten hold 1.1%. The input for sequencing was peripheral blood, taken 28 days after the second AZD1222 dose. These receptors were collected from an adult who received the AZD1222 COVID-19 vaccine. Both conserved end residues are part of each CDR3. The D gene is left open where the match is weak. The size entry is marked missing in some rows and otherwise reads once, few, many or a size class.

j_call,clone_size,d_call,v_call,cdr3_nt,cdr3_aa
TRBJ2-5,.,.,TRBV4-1,TGCGCCAGCAGCCAAGATGGCATAGGAGGGACCCAGTACTTC,CASSQDGIGGTQYF
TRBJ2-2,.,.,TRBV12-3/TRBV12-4,TGTGCCAGCAGAATCCCCGCCGGGGAGCTGTTTTTT,CASRIPAGELFF
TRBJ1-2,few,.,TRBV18,TGTGCCAGCTCAGGCTACAGCCTACCCAAGGGTGGCTACACCTTC,CASSGYSLPKGGYTF
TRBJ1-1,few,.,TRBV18,TGTGCCAGCTCACGCGTCGACACTGAAGCTTTCTTT,CASSRVDTEAFF
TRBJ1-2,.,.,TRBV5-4,TGTGCCAGCAGCTTGGCCGGCGGGGCGAAAGGTGGCTACACCTTC,CASSLAGGAKGGYTF
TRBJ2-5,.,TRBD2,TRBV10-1,TGCGCCAGCAGTGAGTCCAAGCGGGGTAAAGAGACCCAGTACTTC,CASSESKRGKETQYF
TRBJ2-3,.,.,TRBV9,TGTGCCAGCAGCGTATACGGCGGGGGCGGGGATACGCAGTATTTT,CASSVYGGGGDTQYF
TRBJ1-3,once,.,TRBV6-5,TGTGCCAGCAGACAACGACCAGGGAGGGGAAACACCATATATTTT,CASRQRPGRGNTIYF
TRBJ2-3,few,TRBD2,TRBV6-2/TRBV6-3,TGTGCCAGCAGCTGGAGCGGGGGGCCAGATACGCAGTATTTT,CASSWSGGPDTQYF
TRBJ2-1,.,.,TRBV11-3,TGTGCCAGCAGCTTAGCCGGACACAATGAGCAGTTCTTC,CASSLAGHNEQFF
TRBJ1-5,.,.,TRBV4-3,TGCGCCAGCAGCCAAGATCTTGGGAGTAGGAGCAATCAGCCCCAGCATTTT,CASSQDLGSRSNQPQHF
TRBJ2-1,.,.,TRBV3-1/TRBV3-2,TGTGCCAGCAGCTGGGGGGAAAGGGATGAGCAGTTCTTC,CASSWGERDEQFF
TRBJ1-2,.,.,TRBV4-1,TGCGCCAGCAGGCACCCGGGACACAACTATGGCTACACCTTC,CASRHPGHNYGYTF
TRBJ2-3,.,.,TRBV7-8,TGTGCCAGCTGCAGGGCTGCTAGCACAGATACGCAGTATTTT,CASCRAASTDTQYF
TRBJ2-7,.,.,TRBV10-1,TGCGCCAGCAGCGACGGGGCCTACGAGCAGTACTTC,CASSDGAYEQYF
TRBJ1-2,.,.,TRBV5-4,TGTGCCAGCAGCCCGGACTCAGGGACCCGCGGCTACACCTTC,CASSPDSGTRGYTF
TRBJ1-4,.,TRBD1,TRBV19,TGTGCCAGCCGTCCCGCCGGGGACAGCGAAAAACTGTTTTTT,CASRPAGDSEKLFF
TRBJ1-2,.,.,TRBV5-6,TGTGCCAGCAGCTTGTGGGGGAAGGTAGAAGATGGCTACACCTTC,CASSLWGKVEDGYTF
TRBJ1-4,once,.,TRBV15,TGTGCCACCAGCAGAGATCCGAACGAAAAACTGTTTTTT,CATSRDPNEKLFF
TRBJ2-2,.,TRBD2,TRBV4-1,TGCGCCAGCAGCCACCCGGGAGGCGCCGGGGAGCTGTTTTTT,CASSHPGGAGELFF
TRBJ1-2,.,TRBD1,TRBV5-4,TGTGCCAGCAGCTGGGGACAGGCGGACGGCTACACCTTC,CASSWGQADGYTF
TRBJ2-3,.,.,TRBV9,TGTGCCAGCAGCCCCGACTCAGATACGCAGTATTTT,CASSPDSDTQYF
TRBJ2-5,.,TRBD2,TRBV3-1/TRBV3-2,TGTGCCAGCACCGGGGGCGGGGGGCCTGAGACCCAGTACTTC,CASTGGGGPETQYF
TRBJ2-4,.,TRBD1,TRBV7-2,TGTGCCAGCAGCTCAGAGGGACAGGGACAAAACATTCAGTACTTC,CASSSEGQGQNIQYF
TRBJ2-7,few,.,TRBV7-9,TGTGCCAGCAGCGCAACCGGACGGACCTACGAGCAGTACTTC,CASSATGRTYEQYF
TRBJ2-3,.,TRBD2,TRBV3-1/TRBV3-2,TGTGCCAGCAGCAATAGCGGGGGAGGCACAGATACGCAGTATTTT,CASSNSGGGTDTQYF
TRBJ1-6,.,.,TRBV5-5,TGTGCCAGCAGCGACAGGTATTGGGATTCACCCCTCCACTTT,CASSDRYWDSPLHF
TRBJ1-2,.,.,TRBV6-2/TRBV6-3,TGTGCCAGCAGTCCCCGGGACATCTATGGCTACACCTTC,CASSPRDIYGYTF
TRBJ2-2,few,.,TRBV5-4,TGTGCCAGCAGCTTTCGATGGGCCGGGGAGCTGTTTTTT,CASSFRWAGELFF
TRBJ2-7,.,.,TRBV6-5,TGTGCCAGCAGTTACAGGGACGGTTACGAGCAGTACTTC,CASSYRDGYEQYF
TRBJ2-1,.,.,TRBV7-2,TGTGCCAGCAGCTTCGGGGTTCCTGAGCAGTTCTTC,CASSFGVPEQFF
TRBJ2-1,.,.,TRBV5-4,TGTGCCAGCAGCTTGGAGCGGAGCTCCTACAATGAGCAGTTCTTC,CASSLERSSYNEQFF
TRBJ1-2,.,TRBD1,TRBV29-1,TGCAGCGTGCTCGGGACAGGGGGCGCGGGTAACTATGGCTACACCTTC,CSVLGTGGAGNYGYTF
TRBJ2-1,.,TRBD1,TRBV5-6,TGTGCCAGCAGCATTATGAGGGGGCTTTCCTACAATGAGCAGTTCTTC,CASSIMRGLSYNEQFF
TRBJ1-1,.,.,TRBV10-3,TGTGCCCTCAGGGTTGCAGGGGACACTGAAGCTTTCTTT,CALRVAGDTEAFF
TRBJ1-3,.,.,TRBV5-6,TGTGCCAGCAGCCTGGGCAGGACCACTGGAAACACCATATATTTT,CASSLGRTTGNTIYF
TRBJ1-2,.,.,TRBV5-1,TGCGCCAGCAGCTTGCTTGTGGGGTATGGCTACACCTTC,CASSLLVGYGYTF
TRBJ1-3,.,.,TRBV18,TGTGCCACCGCACGGCTTGAGGCAATCGGGAGGATTGGAAACACCATATATTTT,CATARLEAIGRIGNTIYF
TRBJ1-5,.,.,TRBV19,TGTGCCAGTAGTATAAAGTCCAGGGCGAGCCAGCCCCAGCATTTT,CASSIKSRASQPQHF
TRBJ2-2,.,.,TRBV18,TGTGCCAGCTCACCACCATGGGATGGCACCGGGGAGCTGTTTTTT,CASSPPWDGTGELFF
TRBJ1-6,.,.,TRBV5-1,TGCGCCAGCAGCTTGGGTGATCATTCACCCCTCCACTTT,CASSLGDHSPLHF